Here is one T cell receptor beta chain with its context. V was shortened by 7 bases and J by 0 bases, with 14 bases between the two germline ends. The V gene's germline CDR1 is LGHDT and CDR2 YNNKEL (reference sequence). CDR3 length: 15 amino acids. This sample was included in a study of blood T cell repertoires in COVID-19. TCRdb's copy holds only in-frame clones and misses some; the assay was immunoSEQ multiplex PCR. Altogether 300,000 to 400,000 clones are present, 80% to 90% being singletons, with the ten largest covering 2.3%. V gene TRBV3-1 (or the pseudogene TRBV3-2) combines with J gene TRBJ2-3; the D is unclear. This clonotype was sampled from a woman in her sixties or seventies with COVID-19, enrolled during active disease. The sequenced sample was peripheral blood. In DNA, the CDR3 is TGTGCCAGCAAGAAGCGAGATGCTAGCACAGATACGCAGTATTTT. Residues: CASKKRDASTDTQYF.